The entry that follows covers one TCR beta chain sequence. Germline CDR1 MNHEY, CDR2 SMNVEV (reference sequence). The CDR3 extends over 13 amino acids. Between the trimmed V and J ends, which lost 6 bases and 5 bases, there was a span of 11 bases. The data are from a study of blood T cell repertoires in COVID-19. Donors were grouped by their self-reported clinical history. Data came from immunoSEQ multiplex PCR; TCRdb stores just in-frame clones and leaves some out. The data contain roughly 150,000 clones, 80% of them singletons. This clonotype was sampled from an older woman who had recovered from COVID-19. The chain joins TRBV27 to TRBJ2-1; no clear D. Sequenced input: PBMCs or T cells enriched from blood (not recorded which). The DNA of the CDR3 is TGTGCCAGCAGCTACTCCGTCAACAATGAGCAGTTCTTC. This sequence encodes CASSYSVNNEQFF.